This T cell receptor beta chain emerged from a study of T cell repertoires in cytomegalovirus infection. TCRdb fed the reads into MiXCR, producing one record per CDR3 protein. This table has around 260,000 distinct CDR3 sequences, about 23% appearing once. Study results and limitations: Cumulative public TCR beta family frequency identified carriers of CMV plus the relevant HLA.

This CDR3 contains 14 residues. Per germline, CDR1 MDHEN and CDR2 SYDVKM. V was shortened by 1 base and J by 5 bases, with 11 bases between the two germline ends. This clonotype was found a few times. As yet, its antigen is unknown. The clonotype originates from a human donor in good health (CMV status not recorded). Some clones in this sample may be carry-over from other donors' samples. V and J are TRBV28 and TRBJ1-1, with a possible D match to TRBD1 (5 bases). The sequencing sample was made of PBMCs. The CDR3 protein is CASSLLGAGTEAFF. The CDR3 DNA reads as TGTGCCAGCAGTTTATTAGGGGCCGGTACTGAAGCTTTCTTT.